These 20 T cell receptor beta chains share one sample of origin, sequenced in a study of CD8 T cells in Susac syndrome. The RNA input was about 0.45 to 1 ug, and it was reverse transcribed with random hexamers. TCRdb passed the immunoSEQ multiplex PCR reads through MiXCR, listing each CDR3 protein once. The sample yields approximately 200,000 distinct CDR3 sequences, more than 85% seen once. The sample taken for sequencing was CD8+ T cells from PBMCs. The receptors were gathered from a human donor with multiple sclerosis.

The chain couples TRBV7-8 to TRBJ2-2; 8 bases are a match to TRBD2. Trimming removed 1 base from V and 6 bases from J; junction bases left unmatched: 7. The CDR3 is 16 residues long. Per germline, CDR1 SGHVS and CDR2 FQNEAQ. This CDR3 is CASSLGVLAGPGELFF. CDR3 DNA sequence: TGTGCCAGCAGCTTAGGGGTGCTAGCGGGCCCCGGGGAGCTGTTTTTT.

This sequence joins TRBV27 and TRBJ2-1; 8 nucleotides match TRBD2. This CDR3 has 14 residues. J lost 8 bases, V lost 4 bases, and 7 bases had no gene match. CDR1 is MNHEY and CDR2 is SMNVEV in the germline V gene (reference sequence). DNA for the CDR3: TGTGCCAGCAGTTCCGGGGGGGCATCGGATGAGCAGTTCTTC. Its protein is CASSSGGASDEQFF.

The CDR3 DNA is TGTGCCACCAGCGGGATAGCGGGAGGCAACTACGAGCAGTACTTC. It specifies CATSGIAGGNYEQYF. This chain links TRBV15 with TRBJ2-7; 10 bases map to TRBD2. Trimming at V came to 5 bases and at J to 3 bases, leaving 7 bases not matched to a gene. The CDR3 is 15 amino acids. Germline values: CDR1 LNHNV, CDR2 YYDKDF (reference sequence).

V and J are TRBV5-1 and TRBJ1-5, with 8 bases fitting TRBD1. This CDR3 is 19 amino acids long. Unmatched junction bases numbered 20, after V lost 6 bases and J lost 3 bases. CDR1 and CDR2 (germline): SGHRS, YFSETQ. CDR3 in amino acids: CASIGIPKQGEVNNQPQHF. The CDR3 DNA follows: TGCGCCAGCATTGGGATCCCGAAACAGGGGGAAGTTAACAATCAGCCCCAGCATTTT.

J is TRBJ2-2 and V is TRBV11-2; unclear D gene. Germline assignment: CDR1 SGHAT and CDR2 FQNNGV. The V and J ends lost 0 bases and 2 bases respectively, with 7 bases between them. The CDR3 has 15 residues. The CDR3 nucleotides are TGTGCCAGCAGCTTAGACCCCGTCAACACCGGGGAGCTGTTTTTT. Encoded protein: CASSLDPVNTGELFF.

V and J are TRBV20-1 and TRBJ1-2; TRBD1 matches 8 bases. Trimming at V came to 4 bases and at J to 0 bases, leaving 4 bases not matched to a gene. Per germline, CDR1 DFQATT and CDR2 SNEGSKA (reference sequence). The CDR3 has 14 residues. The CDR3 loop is CSAITGGSNYGYTF. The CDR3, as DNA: TGCAGTGCTATCACAGGGGGATCTAACTATGGCTACACCTTC.

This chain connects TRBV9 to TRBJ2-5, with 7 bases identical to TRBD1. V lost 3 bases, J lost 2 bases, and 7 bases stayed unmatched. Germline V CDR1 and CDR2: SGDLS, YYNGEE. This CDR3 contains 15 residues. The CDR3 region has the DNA TGTGCCAGCAGCGGAACCCCGGGACAGCAAGAGACCCAGTACTTC. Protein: CASSGTPGQQETQYF.

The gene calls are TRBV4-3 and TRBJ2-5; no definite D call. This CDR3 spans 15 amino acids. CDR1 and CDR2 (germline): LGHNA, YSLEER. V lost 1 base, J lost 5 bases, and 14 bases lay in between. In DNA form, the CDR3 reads TGCGCCAGCAGCCAAGGGAGTTCCTTCGGGGAGACCCAGTACTTC. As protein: CASSQGSSFGETQYF.

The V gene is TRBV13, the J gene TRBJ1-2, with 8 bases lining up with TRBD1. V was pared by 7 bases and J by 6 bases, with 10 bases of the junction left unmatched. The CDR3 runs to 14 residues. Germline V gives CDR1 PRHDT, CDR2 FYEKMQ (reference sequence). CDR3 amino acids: CASTSGQGVDGYTF. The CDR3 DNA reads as TGTGCCAGCACCTCCGGACAGGGAGTGGATGGCTACACCTTC.

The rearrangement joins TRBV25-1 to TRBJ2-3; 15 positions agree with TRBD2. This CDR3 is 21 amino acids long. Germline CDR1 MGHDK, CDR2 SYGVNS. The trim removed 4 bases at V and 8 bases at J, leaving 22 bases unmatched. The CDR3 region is CASSAPTTGTSGRYQGPTQYF. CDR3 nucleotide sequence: TGTGCCAGCAGTGCCCCTACGACCGGGACTAGCGGGAGGTATCAGGGCCCTACGCAGTATTTT.

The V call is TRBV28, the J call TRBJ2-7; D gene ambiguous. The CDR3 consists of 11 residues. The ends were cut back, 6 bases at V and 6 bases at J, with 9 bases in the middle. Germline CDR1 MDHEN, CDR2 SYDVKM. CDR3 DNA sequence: TGTGCCAGCAGCTCCTCTCTCGAGCAGTACTTC. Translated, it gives CASSSSLEQYF.

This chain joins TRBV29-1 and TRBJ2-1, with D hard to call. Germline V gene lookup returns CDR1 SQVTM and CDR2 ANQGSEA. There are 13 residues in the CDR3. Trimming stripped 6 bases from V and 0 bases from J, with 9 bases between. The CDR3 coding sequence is TGCAGCGTCGGCAGATTCTCCTACAATGAGCAGTTCTTC. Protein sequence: CSVGRFSYNEQFF.

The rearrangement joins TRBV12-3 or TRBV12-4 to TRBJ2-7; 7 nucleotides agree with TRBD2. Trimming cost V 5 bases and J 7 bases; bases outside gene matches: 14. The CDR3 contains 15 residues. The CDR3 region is CASSPNPGGSGEQYF. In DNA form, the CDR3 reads TGTGCCAGCAGTCCGAACCCGGGAGGTTCGGGAGAGCAGTACTTC.

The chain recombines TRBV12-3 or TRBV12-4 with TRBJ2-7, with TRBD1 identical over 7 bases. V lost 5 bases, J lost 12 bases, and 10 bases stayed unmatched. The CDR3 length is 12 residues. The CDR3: CASSLGQPFLYF. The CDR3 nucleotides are TGTGCCAGCAGTCTGGGACAGCCTTTTCTGTACTTC.

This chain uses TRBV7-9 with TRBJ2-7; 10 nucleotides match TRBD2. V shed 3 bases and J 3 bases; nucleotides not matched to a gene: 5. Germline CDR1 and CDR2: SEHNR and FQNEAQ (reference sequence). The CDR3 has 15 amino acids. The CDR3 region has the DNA TGTGCCAGCAGCTTGGAACTAGCGGGATACTACGAGCAGTACTTC. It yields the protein CASSLELAGYYEQYF.

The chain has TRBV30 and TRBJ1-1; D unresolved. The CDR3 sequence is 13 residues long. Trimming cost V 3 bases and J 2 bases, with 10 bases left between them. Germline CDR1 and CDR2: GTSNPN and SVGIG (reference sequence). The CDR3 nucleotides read TGTGCCTGGAGACCACAAGGTAACACTGAAGCTTTCTTT. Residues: CAWRPQGNTEAFF.

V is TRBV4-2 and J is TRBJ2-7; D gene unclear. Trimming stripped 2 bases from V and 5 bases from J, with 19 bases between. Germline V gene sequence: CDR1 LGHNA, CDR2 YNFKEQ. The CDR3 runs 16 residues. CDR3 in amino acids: CASSQNKRSLPHEQYF. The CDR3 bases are TGTGCCAGCAGCCAAAATAAACGAAGCCTACCTCACGAGCAGTACTTC.

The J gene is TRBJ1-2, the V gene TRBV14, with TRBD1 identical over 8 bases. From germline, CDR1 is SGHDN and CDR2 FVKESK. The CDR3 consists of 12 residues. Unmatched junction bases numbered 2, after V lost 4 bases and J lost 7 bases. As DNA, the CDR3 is TGTGCCAGCAGCCCAGGGGGCACTGGCTACACCTTC. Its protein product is CASSPGGTGYTF.

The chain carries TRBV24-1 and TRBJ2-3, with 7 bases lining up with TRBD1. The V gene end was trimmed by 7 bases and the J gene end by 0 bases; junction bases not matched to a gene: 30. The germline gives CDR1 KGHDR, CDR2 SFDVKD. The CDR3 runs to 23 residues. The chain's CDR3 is CATSVSPRQSVRDSEGSTDTQYF. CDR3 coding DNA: TGTGCCACCAGCGTTTCCCCTCGCCAGTCGGTAAGGGACAGTGAGGGGAGCACAGATACGCAGTATTTT.

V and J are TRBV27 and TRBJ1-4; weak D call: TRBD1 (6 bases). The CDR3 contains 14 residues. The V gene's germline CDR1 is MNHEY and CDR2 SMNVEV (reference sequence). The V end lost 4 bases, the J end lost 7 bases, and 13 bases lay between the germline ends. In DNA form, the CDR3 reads TGTGCCAGCAGTTGGGGGCAGGGAGGTGAAAAACTGTTTTTT. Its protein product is CASSWGQGGEKLFF.